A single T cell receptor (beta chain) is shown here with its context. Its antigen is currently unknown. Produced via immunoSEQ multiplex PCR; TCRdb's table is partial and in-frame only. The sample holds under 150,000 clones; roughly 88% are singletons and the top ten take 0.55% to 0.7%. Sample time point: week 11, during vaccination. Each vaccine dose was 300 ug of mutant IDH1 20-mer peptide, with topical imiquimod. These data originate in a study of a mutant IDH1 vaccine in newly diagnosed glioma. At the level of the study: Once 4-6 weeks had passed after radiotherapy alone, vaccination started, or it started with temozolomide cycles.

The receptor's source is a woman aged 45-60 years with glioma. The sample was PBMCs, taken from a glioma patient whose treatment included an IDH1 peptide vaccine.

In DNA form, the CDR3 reads TGTGCAAGTCGCTTAGAGGTTACAGCCGACAGGGTTTCGCAGTACTTC. It translates to CASRLEVTADRVSQYF. The chain recombines TRBV12-2 with TRBJ2-5; the D segment call TRBD1 is taken from the table without a DNA check. TRBV12-2 is noted as a pseudogene. The CDR3 spans 16 residues.